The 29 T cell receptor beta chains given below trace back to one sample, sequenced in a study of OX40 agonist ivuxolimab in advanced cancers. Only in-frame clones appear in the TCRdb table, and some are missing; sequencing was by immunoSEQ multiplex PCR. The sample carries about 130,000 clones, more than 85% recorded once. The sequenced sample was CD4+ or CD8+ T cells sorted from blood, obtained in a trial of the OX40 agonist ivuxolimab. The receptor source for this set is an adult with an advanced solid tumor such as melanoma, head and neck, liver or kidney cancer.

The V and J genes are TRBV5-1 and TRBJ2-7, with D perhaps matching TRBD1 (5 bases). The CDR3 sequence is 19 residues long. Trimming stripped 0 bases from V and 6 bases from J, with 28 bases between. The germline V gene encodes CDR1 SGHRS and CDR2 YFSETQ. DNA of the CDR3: TGCGCCAGCAGCTTGGCCGAAGGTTCTGTGTACACCTCTGACAGCGAGCAGTACTTC. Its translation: CASSLAEGSVYTSDSEQYF.

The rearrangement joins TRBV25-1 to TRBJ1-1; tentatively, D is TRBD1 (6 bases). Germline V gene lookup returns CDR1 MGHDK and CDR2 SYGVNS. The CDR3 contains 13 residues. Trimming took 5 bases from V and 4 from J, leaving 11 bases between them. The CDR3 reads CASSSGVGTEAFF. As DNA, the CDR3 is TGTGCCAGCAGTTCAGGGGTTGGCACTGAAGCTTTCTTT.

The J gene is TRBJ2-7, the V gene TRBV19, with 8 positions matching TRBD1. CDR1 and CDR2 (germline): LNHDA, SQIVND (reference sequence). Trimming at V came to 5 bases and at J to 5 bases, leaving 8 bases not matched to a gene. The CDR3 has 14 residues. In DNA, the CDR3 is TGTGCCAGTAGTGGCGGACAGGGTCCTAACGAGCAGTACTTC. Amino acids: CASSGGQGPNEQYF.

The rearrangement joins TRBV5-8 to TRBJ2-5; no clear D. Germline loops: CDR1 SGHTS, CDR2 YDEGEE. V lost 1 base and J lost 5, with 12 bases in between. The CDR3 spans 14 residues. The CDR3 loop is CASSLTGSRETQYF. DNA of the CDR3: TGTGCCAGCAGCTTGACGGGTTCGCGGGAGACCCAGTACTTC. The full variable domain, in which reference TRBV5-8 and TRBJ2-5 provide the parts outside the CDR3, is EAGVTQSPTHLIKTRGQQATLRCSPISGHTSVYWYQQALGLGLQFLLWYDEGEERNRGNFPPRFSGRQFPNYSSELNVNALELEDSALYLCASSLTGSRETQYFGPGTRLLVL.

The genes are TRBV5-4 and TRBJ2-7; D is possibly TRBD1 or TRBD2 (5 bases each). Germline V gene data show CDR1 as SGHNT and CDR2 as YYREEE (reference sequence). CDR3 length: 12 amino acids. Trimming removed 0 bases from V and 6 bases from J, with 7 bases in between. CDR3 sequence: CASSLAGREQYF. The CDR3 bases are TGTGCCAGCAGCTTGGCGGGGCGCGAGCAGTACTTC.

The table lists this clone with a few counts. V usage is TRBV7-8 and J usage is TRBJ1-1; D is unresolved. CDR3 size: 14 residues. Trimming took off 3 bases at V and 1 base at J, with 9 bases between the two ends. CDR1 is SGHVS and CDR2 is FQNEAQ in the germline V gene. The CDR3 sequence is CASSFGRRNTEAFF. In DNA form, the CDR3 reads TGTGCCAGCAGCTTCGGACGGAGGAACACTGAAGCTTTCTTT.

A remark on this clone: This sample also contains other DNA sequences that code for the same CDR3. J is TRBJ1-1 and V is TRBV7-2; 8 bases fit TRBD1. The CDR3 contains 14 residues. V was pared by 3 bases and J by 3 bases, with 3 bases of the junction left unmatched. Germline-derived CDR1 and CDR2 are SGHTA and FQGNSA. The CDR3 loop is CASSLQGADTEAFF. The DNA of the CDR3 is TGTGCCAGCAGCTTGCAGGGGGCTGACACTGAAGCTTTCTTT.

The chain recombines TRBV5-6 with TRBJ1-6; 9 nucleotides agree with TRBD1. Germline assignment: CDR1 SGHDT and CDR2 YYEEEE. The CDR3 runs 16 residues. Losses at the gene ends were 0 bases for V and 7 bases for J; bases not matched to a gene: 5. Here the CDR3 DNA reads TGTGCCAGCAGCTTGGCGTTGACAGGGGGAAATTCACCCCTCCACTTT. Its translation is CASSLALTGGNSPLHF.

The CDR3 reads CASSYQGPNTEAFF. CDR3 nucleotides: TGTGCCAGCAGTTATCAGGGGCCGAACACTGAAGCTTTCTTT. J is TRBJ1-1 and V is TRBV25-1; maybe TRBD1 (6 bases). This CDR3 has 14 residues. CDR1 MGHDK and CDR2 SYGVNS come from the germline V gene. Between the trimmed V and J ends, which lost 5 bases and 1 base, there was a span of 11 bases.

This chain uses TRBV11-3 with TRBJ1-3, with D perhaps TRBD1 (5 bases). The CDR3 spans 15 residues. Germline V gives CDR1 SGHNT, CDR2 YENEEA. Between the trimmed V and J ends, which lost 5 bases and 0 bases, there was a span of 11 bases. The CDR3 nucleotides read TGTGCCAGCAGCGTAGGGACGGGCTCTGGAAACACCATATATTTT. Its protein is CASSVGTGSGNTIYF.

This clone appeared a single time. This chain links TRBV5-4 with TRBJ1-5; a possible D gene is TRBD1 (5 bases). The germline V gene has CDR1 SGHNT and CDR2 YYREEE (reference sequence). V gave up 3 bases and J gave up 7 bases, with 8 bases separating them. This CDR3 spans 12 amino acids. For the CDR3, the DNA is TGTGCCAGCAGCTCACAGGTACAGCCCCAGCATTTT. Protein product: CASSSQVQPQHF.

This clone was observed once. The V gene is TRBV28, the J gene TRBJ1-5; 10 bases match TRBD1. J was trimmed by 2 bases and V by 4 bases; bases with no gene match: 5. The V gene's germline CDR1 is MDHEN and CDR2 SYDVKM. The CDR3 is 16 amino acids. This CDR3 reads CASSWRGQGRNQPQHF. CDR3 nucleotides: TGTGCCAGCAGTTGGAGGGGACAGGGGCGCAATCAGCCCCAGCATTTT.

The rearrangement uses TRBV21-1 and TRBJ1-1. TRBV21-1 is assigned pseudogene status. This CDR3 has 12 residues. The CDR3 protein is CASSKDQHEAFF. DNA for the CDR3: TGTGCCAGCAGCAAGGACCAACATGAAGCTTTCTTT.

The CDR3 region has the DNA TGTGCCAGCAGGCGCCTTGGGGCTGCGGACACCGGGGAGCTGTTTTTT. It translates to CASRRLGAADTGELFF. The chain employs TRBV6-6 and TRBJ2-2; D may be TRBD1 (5 bases). Germline lookup yields CDR1 MNHNY and CDR2 SVGAGI (reference sequence). The ends were cut back, 6 bases at V and 3 bases at J, with 17 bases in the middle. This CDR3 contains 16 residues.

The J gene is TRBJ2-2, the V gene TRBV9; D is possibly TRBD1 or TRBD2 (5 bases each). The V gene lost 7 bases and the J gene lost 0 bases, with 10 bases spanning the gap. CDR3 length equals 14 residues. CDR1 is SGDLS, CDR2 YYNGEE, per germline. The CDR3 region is CASRGVANTGELFF. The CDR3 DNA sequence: TGTGCCAGCCGAGGGGTGGCGAACACCGGGGAGCTGTTTTTT.

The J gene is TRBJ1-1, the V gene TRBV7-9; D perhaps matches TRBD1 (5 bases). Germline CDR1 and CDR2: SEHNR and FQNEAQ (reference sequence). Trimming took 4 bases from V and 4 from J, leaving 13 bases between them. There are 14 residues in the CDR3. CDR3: CASSYGTLTTEAFF. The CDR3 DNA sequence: TGTGCCAGCAGCTACGGGACCCTAACCACTGAAGCTTTCTTT. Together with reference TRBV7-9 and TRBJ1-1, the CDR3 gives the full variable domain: DTGVSQNPRHKITKRGQNVTFRCDPISEHNRLYWYRQTLGQGPEFLTYFQNEAQLEKSRLLSDRFSAERPKGSFSTLEIQRTEQGDSAMYLCASSYGTLTTEAFFGQGTRLTVV.

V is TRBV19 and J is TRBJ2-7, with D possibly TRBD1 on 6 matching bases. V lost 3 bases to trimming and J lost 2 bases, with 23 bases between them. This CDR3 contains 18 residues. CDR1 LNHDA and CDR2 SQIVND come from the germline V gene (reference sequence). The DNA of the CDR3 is TGTGCCAGTAGTATTGGGGGACACGGAACGCACTTTCCCTACGAGCAGTACTTC. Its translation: CASSIGGHGTHFPYEQYF. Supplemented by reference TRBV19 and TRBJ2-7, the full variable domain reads DGGITQSPKYLFRKEGQNVTLSCEQNLNHDAMYWYRQDPGQGLRLIYYSQIVNDFQKGDIAEGYSVSREKKESFPLTVTSAQKNPTAFYLCASSIGGHGTHFPYEQYFGPGTRLTVT.

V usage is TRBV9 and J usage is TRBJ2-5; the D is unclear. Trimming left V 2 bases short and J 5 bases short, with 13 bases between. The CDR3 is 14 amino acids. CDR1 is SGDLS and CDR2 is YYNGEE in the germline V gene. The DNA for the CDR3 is TGTGCCAGCAGCGTTGGGCCCCCCGGGGAGACCCAGTACTTC. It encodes CASSVGPPGETQYF.

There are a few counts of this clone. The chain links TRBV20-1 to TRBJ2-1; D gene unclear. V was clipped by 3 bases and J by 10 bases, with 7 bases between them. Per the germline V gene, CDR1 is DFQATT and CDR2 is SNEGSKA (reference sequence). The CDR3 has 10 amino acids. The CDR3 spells CSASFLEQFF. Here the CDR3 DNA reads TGCAGTGCTAGCTTCCTGGAGCAGTTCTTC.

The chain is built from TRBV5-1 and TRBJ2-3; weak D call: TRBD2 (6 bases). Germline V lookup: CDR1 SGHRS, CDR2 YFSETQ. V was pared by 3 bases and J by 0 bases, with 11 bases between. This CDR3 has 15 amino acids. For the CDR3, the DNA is TGCGCCAGCAGCTGGAGGGATCGGAGCACAGATACGCAGTATTTT. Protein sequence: CASSWRDRSTDTQYF.

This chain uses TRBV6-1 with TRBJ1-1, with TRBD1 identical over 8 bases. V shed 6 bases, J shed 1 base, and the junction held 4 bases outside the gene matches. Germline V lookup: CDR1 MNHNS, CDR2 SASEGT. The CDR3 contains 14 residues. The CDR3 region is CASRRTGPNTEAFF. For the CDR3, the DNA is TGTGCCAGCAGACGGACAGGGCCGAACACTGAAGCTTTCTTT.

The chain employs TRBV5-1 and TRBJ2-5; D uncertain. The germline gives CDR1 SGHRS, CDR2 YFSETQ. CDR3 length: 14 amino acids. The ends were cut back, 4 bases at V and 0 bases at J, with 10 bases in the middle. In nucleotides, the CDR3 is TGCGCCAGCAGCCCCTTAGCCAACCAAGAGACCCAGTACTTC. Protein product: CASSPLANQETQYF. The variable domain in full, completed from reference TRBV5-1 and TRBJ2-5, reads KAGVTQTPRYLIKTRGQQVTLSCSPISGHRSVSWYQQTPGQGLQFLFEYFSETQRNKGNFPGRFSGRQFSNSRSEMNVSTLELGDSALYLCASSPLANQETQYFGPGTRLLVL.

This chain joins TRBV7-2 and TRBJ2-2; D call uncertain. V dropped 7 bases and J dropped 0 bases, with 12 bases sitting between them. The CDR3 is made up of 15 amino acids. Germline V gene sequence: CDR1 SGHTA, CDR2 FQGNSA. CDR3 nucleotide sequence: TGTGCCAGCAAAAGAGAGTTGACGAACACCGGGGAGCTGTTTTTT. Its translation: CASKRELTNTGELFF.

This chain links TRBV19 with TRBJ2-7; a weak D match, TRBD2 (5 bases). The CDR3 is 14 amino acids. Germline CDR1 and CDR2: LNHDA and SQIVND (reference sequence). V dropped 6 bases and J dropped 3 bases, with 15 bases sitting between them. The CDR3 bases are TGTGCCAGTAGCAAGGTACGGGGATACTACGAGCAGTACTTC. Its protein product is CASSKVRGYYEQYF.

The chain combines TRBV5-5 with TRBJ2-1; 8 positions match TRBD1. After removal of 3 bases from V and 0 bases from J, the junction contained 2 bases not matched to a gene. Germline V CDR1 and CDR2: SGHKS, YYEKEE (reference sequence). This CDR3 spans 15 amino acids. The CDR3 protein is CASSSTGGSYNEQFF. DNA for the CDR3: TGTGCCAGCAGCTCAACAGGGGGCTCCTACAATGAGCAGTTCTTC.

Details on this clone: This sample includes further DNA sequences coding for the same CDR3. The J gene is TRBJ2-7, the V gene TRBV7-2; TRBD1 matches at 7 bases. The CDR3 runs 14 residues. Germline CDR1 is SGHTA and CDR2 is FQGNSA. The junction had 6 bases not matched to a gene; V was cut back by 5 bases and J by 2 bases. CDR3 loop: CASSPRQGPYEQYF. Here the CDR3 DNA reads TGTGCCAGCAGCCCCCGACAGGGACCCTACGAGCAGTACTTC.

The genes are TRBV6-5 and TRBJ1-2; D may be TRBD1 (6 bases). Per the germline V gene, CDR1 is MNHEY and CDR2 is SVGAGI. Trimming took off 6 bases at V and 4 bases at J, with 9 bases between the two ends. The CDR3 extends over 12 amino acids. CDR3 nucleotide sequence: TGTGCCAGCAGGACAGGAGGCTATGGCTACACCTTC. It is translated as CASRTGGYGYTF.

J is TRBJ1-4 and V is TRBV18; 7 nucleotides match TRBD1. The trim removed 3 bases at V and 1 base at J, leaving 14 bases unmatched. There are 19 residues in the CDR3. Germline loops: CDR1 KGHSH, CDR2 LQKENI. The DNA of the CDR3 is TGTGCCAGCTCACCTACGGAGACAGGGACGATGAGAACTAATGAAAAACTGTTTTTT. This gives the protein CASSPTETGTMRTNEKLFF.

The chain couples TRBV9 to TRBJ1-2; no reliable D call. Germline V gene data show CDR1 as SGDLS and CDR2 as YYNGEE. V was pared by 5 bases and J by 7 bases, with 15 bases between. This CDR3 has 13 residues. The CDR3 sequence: CASRAAGWGGYTF. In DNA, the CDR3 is TGTGCCAGCAGGGCGGCGGGATGGGGTGGCTACACCTTC.